This TCR beta chain appears in the sequencing data of a study of T cell responses to AZD1222 COVID-19 vaccine. The CDR3 runs 13 residues. In germline, CDR1 is MNHEY, CDR2 SVGAGI. Trimming took 8 bases from V and 4 from J, leaving 11 bases between them. General observations from the study: Of the AZD1222 recipients, only 5 to 7 were seropositive at baseline. Clonal diversity was possibly underestimated; the donors were predominantly white British and more often female.

Assay used: immunoSEQ multiplex PCR; TCRdb lists only in-frame clones, some missing. The sample lists some 87,000 clones, approximately 90% occurring once. On this clone: Its specificity is unknown.

Material: peripheral blood, obtained on day 0 of MenACWY control vaccination. The receptor was isolated from an adult in good health. The chain links TRBV6-5 to TRBJ1-4; D gene uncertain. CDR3 sequence: CASHLGVNEKLFF. The CDR3 DNA is TGTGCCAGCCACCTTGGGGTTAATGAAAAACTGTTTTTT.